These 20 T cell receptor beta chains were sequenced from one sample in a study of cytomegalovirus exposure and HLA in healthy donors. In the PCR, 60 Vbeta and 13 Jbeta primers were used. Assay: immunoSEQ multiplex PCR; the TCRdb copy retains only in-frame clones and omits some. Of roughly 180,000 clones in the sample, just over 75% are singletons; the top ten hold 3.5% to 4.5%. The sample comprised PBMCs. These receptors came from a woman aged 60-75 years in good health and CMV-seropositive.

This clone was seen a single time. This chain links TRBV2 with TRBJ1-6, with TRBD1 matching 8 bases. The CDR3 is made up of 14 amino acids. Germline CDR1 SNHLY, CDR2 FYNNEI. V lost 4 bases and J lost 11; bases outside the gene matches: 7. CDR3 in amino acids: CASSGTGQSPPLHF. CDR3 DNA: TGTGCCAGCAGTGGGACAGGGCAATCTCCACCCCTCCACTTT.

This clone occurred once. This chain connects TRBV11-2 to TRBJ2-5, with D possibly matching TRBD2 (6 bases). This CDR3 spans 16 amino acids. The ends were cut back, 0 bases at V and 4 bases at J, with 15 bases in the middle. Germline V lookup: CDR1 SGHAT, CDR2 FQNNGV. The CDR3 nucleotides are TGTGCCAGCAGCTTAGATTCTAAACTAGCACTAGAGACCCAGTACTTC. Amino acids: CASSLDSKLALETQYF.

The CDR3 DNA reads TGTGCCAGCAGGGAGGTGAGGAACACTGAAGCTTTCTTT. Its translation is CASREVRNTEAFF. The V gene is TRBV7-2, the J gene TRBJ1-1; no definite D call. The length of the CDR3 is 13 residues. The V gene lost 6 bases and the J gene lost 1 base, with 9 bases spanning the gap. The germline gives CDR1 SGHTA, CDR2 FQGNSA.

The rearrangement links TRBV2 to TRBJ2-5; 8 bases are shared with TRBD2. V lost 8 bases, J lost 7 bases, and 3 bases stayed unmatched. The CDR3 totals 11 residues. Germline CDR1 reads SNHLY; CDR2 reads FYNNEI. This CDR3 is CASSGGVTQYF. The CDR3 DNA reads as TGTGCCAGCTCGGGGGGGGTGACCCAGTACTTC.

The chain couples TRBV4-2 to TRBJ2-2, with 10 bases fitting TRBD2. The CDR3 consists of 15 residues. J gave up 9 bases and V 0 bases, and 4 bases lay outside the gene matches. CDR1 is LGHNA, CDR2 YNFKEQ, per germline. DNA of the CDR3: TGTGCCAGCAGCCAAGAGAGCGGGGGGGGGAGGGAGCTGTTTTTT. The encoded protein is CASSQESGGGRELFF.

In this sample, this clone turned up a few times. The rearrangement links TRBV4-2 to TRBJ1-5; 9 bases align to TRBD1. The CDR3 contains 14 residues. The V gene end was trimmed by 5 bases and the J gene end by 3 bases; junction bases not matched to a gene: 2. CDR1 is LGHNA and CDR2 is YNFKEQ in the germline V gene. CDR3 bases: TGTGCCAGCAGCGACAGGGGGAACAATCAGCCCCAGCATTTT. It codes for CASSDRGNNQPQHF.

The DNA for the CDR3 is TGTGCCAGCAGCAAAGGACAGGGTGGAGAAAAACTGTTTTTT. It is translated as CASSKGQGGEKLFF. V usage is TRBV7-8 and J usage is TRBJ1-4; TRBD1 matches at 8 bases. CDR3 length: 14 residues. With V trimmed by 5 bases and J by 8 bases, 7 bases remained unmatched. Germline CDR1 SGHVS, CDR2 FQNEAQ.

The rearrangement joins TRBV5-1 to TRBJ2-7; 8 bases are shared with TRBD2. There are 14 residues in the CDR3. The germline V gene has CDR1 SGHRS and CDR2 YFSETQ. The trim removed 4 bases at V and 2 bases at J, leaving 5 bases unmatched. In DNA form, the CDR3 reads TGCGCCAGCAGCACAAGCGGGAGAACCTACGAGCAGTACTTC. This gives the protein CASSTSGRTYEQYF.

This clone was counted a few times. J is TRBJ2-1 and V is TRBV29-1; TRBD2 matches at 7 bases. This CDR3 is built from 13 residues. Germline V CDR1 and CDR2: SQVTM, ANQGSEA. V shed 4 bases, J shed 4 bases, and the junction held 4 bases outside the gene matches. As DNA, the CDR3 is TGCAGCGTTGTTAGGGGAGGGTACAATGAGCAGTTCTTC. Encoded protein: CSVVRGGYNEQFF.

J is TRBJ2-1 and V is TRBV7-9; 10 bases agree with TRBD1. J gave up 6 bases and V 5 bases, and 7 bases lay outside the gene matches. CDR3 length: 15 amino acids. The germline gives CDR1 SEHNR, CDR2 FQNEAQ (reference sequence). CDR3 nucleotides: TGTGCCAGCAGCGGCTGGGGACAGGGGTCCAATGAGCAGTTCTTC. Protein: CASSGWGQGSNEQFF.

The CDR3 nucleotides read TGCGCCAGCAGCCAAGGAGGGGCGGGGTTCAACTATGGCTACACCTTC. Translating it yields CASSQGGAGFNYGYTF. The chain is built from TRBV4-3 and TRBJ1-2, with D tentatively TRBD1 (5 bases). V shed 1 base and J shed 2 bases, with 14 bases lying between them. Germline CDR1 reads LGHNA; CDR2 reads YSLEER. The CDR3 runs 16 residues.

The rearrangement joins TRBV5-1 to TRBJ2-3; the match to TRBD2 covers 10 bases. J gave up 3 bases and V 3 bases, and 4 bases lay outside the gene matches. Germline V gene lookup returns CDR1 SGHRS and CDR2 YFSETQ. This CDR3 comprises 15 residues. The CDR3 region has the DNA TGCGCCAGCAGCTCTAGCGGGAGTATTACAGATACGCAGTATTTT. Translation gives CASSSSGSITDTQYF.

This clone was recorded only once. This chain connects TRBV27 to TRBJ1-1, with D possibly being TRBD1 (5 bases). CDR1 is MNHEY, CDR2 SMNVEV, per germline (reference sequence). V lost 3 bases, J lost 5 bases, and 19 bases lay in between. This CDR3 spans 16 amino acids. The CDR3 spells CASSLAGGGWMTEAFF. The DNA of the CDR3 is TGTGCCAGCAGTTTGGCCGGTGGGGGGTGGATGACTGAAGCTTTCTTT.

This clone was detected only a few times. This chain connects TRBV7-3 to TRBJ2-5, with D tentatively TRBD1 (6 bases). V dropped 8 bases and J dropped 2 bases, with 15 bases sitting between them. The CDR3 runs 14 residues. The germline CDR1 and CDR2 sequences are SGHTA and FQGTGA. CDR3 in DNA: TGTGCCAGCTCACCGGGACACTCTCAAGAGACCCAGTACTTC. As protein: CASSPGHSQETQYF.

This chain links TRBV29-1 with TRBJ2-1, with TRBD2 identical over 10 bases. Losses at the gene ends were 6 bases for V and 3 bases for J; bases not matched to a gene: 8. Germline assignment: CDR1 SQVTM and CDR2 ANQGSEA. The CDR3 extends over 15 amino acids. CDR3 coding DNA: TGCAGCGTCTCGGGGGCTAGCGGGAGCTACAATGAGCAGTTCTTC. Its translation is CSVSGASGSYNEQFF.

The CDR3 DNA sequence: TGTGCCAGTAAGCAGGACAGGAGCAATCAGCCCCAGCATTTT. Amino acids: CASKQDRSNQPQHF. V gene TRBV19 combines with J gene TRBJ1-5, with 7 positions matching TRBD1. Germline trimming cut 7 bases from V and 1 base from J; bases unmatched to any gene: 4. CDR1 is LNHDA and CDR2 is SQIVND in the germline V gene (reference sequence). The CDR3 has 14 amino acids.

This clone showed up just a few times. This chain connects TRBV5-3 to TRBJ2-1; 12 positions agree with TRBD2. TRBV5-3 is treated as an ORF (open reading frame) with a function not yet certain. The junction had 16 bases not matched to a gene; V was cut back by 6 bases and J by 3 bases. The CDR3 runs to 19 residues. Here the CDR3 DNA reads TGTGCCAGAACCCTCCACGGGCTAGCGGGAGGGTCTAGCTACAATGAGCAGTTCTTC. This codes for CARTLHGLAGGSSYNEQFF.

The chain recombines TRBV4-1 with TRBJ1-1; D is perhaps TRBD1 (5 bases). Trimming cost V 3 bases and J 1 base, with 9 bases left between them. The CDR3 contains 14 residues. From germline, CDR1 is MGHRA and CDR2 YSYEKL. DNA of the CDR3: TGCGCCAGCAGCCAGGTTAGGGGGAACACTGAAGCTTTCTTT. Translation: CASSQVRGNTEAFF.

The chain joins TRBV10-3 to TRBJ1-5; the D gene is possibly TRBD1 (6 bases). CDR1 and CDR2 (germline): ENHRY, SYGVKD. The CDR3 runs to 15 residues. V was cut by 2 bases and J by 1 base, with 9 bases left in between. CDR3 loop: CAISERRGSNQPQHF. CDR3 DNA: TGTGCCATCAGTGAGCGCAGGGGAAGCAATCAGCCCCAGCATTTT.

The chain links TRBV28 to TRBJ2-6; the match to TRBD1 covers 7 bases. Germline assignment: CDR1 MDHEN and CDR2 SYDVKM. The CDR3 is 16 amino acids. With 1 base clipped from V and 4 bases from J, the junction kept 4 bases outside the gene matches. CDR3 bases: TGTGCCAGCAGTTTATCCAGGGGGACCGGGGCCAACGTCCTGACTTTC. Encoded protein: CASSLSRGTGANVLTF.